Presented here are 4 T cell receptor beta chains from one specimen sequenced in a study of CD4 and CD8 cells across lung adenocarcinoma regions. TCRdb re-analysed the PCR reads in MiXCR, keeping a single row per CDR3 protein. Among approximately 12,000 distinct CDR3 sequences listed, around 48% were seen once. The material sequenced was CD8+ T cells from the margin of a lung tumor. The receptors stem from a female donor with lung adenocarcinoma. The CD4 and CD8 labels of this study may be unreliable.

This chain uses TRBV6-1 with TRBJ2-2; possible D gene TRBD2, 6 bases. With 1 base removed from V and 13 bases from J, the gap between germline ends came to 16 bases. Looked up from germline, CDR1 is MNHNS and CDR2 is SASEGT. The CDR3 is made up of 14 amino acids. CDR3 DNA: TGTGCCAGCAGTGAAGGGGCGGGGACCGAGGCGCTGTTTTTT. It translates to CASSEGAGTEALFF.

The V and J genes are TRBV6-1 and TRBJ2-1, with 11 bases matching TRBD2. TRBJ2-7 explains the end of the DNA better; the J call may be wrong. Germline loops: CDR1 MNHNS, CDR2 SASEGT. The CDR3 runs 17 residues. DNA for the CDR3: TGTGCCAGCATCGACCCTTTAGCGGGAGGGCCGGACGACGAGCAGTACTTC. Amino acid sequence: CASIDPLAGGPDDEQYF.

A note on this clonotype: An end of the junction does not agree with germline; a read error may underlie this. The chain employs TRBV6-5 and TRBJ2-2, with a tentative D call TRBD1 (6 bases). CDR3 length: 16 amino acids. Germline V gene sequence: CDR1 MNHEY, CDR2 SVGAGI. CDR3 coding DNA: TGTGCCAGCAGTTACGTTCGGGCTCTAAGGACAGATGAGCAGTTTTTT. It specifies CASSYVRALRTDEQFF.

This clonotype was counted at least ten times. The chain employs TRBV6-1 and TRBJ1-2; TRBD1 might be the D (6 bases). Germline CDR1 MNHNS, CDR2 SASEGT. This CDR3 is built from 15 residues. V lost 2 bases to trimming and J lost 0 bases, with 10 bases between them. The CDR3 reads CASSEHGQTNYGYTF. The CDR3 coding sequence is TGTGCCAGCAGTGAACACGGACAGACTAACTATGGCTACACCTTC.